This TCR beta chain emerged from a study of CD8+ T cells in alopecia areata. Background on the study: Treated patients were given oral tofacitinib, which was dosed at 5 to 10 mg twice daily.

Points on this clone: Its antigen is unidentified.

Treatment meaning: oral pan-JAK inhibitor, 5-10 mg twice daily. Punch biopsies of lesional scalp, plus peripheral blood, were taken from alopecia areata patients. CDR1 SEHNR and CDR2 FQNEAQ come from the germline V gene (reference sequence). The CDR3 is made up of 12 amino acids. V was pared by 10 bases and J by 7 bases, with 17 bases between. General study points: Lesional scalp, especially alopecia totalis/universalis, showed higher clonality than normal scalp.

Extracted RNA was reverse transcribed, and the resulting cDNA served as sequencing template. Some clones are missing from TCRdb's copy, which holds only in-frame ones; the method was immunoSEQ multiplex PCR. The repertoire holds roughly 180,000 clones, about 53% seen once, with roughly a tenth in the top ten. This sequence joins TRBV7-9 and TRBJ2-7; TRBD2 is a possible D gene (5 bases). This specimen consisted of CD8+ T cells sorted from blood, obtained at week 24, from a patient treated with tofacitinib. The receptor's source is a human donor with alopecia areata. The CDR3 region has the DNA TGTGCCACTGCGGCCGGAGGAGGTGAGCAGTACTTC. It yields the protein CATAAGGGEQYF.